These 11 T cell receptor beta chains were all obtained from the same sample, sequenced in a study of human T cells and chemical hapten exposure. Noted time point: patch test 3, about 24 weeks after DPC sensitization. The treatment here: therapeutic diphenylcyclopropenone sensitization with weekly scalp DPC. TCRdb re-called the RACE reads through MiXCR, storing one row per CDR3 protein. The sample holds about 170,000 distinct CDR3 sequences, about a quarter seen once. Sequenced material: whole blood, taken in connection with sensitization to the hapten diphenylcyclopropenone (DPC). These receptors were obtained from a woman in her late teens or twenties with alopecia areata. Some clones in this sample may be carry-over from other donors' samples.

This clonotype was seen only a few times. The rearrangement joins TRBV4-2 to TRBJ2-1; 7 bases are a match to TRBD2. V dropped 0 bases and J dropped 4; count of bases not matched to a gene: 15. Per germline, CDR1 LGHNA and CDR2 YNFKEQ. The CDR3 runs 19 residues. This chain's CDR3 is CASSQDGSGGSGIYNEQFF. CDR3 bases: TGTGCCAGCAGCCAAGACGGGTCTGGGGGGAGCGGGATATACAATGAGCAGTTCTTC.

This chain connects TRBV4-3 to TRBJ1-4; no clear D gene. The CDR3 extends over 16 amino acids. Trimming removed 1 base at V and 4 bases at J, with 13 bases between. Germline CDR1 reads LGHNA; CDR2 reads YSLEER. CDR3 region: CASSQGQRKNNEKLFF. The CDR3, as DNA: TGCGCCAGCAGCCAAGGTCAGCGGAAGAATAATGAAAAACTGTTTTTT.

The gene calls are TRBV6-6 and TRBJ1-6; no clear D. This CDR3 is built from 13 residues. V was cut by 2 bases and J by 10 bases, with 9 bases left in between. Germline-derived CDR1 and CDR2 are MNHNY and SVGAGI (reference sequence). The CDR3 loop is CASSYRGESPLHF. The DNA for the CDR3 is TGTGCCAGCAGTTACCGAGGAGAATCACCCCTCCACTTT.

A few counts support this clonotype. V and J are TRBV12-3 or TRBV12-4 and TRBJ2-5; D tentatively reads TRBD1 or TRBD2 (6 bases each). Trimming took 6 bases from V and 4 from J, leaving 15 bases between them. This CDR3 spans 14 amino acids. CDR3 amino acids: CASSPGASGETQYF. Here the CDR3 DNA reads TGTGCCAGCAGCCCGGGGGCTTCCGGAGAGACCCAGTACTTC.

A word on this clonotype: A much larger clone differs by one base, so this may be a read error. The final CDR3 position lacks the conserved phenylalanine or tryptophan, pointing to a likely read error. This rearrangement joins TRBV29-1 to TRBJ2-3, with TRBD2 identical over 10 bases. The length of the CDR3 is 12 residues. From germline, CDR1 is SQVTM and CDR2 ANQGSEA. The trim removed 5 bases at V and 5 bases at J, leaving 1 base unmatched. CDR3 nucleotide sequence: TGCAGCGTTTCTAGCGGGGGAGATACGCAGTATCTT. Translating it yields CSVSSGGDTQYL.

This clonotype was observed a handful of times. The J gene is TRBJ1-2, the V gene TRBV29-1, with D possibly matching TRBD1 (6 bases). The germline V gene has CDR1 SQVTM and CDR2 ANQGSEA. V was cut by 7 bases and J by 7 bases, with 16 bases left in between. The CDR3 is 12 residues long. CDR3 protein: CSGGTTRGGYTF. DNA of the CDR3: TGCAGCGGGGGGACAACGAGGGGTGGCTACACCTTC.

For the CDR3, the DNA is TGCGCCAGCAGCCTTAGAGCGCCCGGCTCCTACAATGAGCAGTTCTTC. It codes for CASSLRAPGSYNEQFF. The V call is TRBV5-1, the J call TRBJ2-1; unclear D gene. The CDR3 totals 16 residues. V dropped 4 bases and J dropped 0 bases, with 14 bases sitting between them. The V gene's germline CDR1 is SGHRS and CDR2 YFSETQ.

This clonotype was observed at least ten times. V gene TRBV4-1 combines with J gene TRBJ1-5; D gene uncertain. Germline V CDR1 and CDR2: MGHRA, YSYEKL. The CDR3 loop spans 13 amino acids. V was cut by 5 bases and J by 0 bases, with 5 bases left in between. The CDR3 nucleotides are TGCGCCAGCAGCGGCTATAGCAATCAGCCCCAGCATTTT. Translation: CASSGYSNQPQHF.

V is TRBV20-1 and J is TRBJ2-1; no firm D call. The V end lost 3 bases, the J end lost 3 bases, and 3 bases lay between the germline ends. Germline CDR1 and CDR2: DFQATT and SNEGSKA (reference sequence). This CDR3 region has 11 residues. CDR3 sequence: CSARVYNEQFF. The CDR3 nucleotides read TGCAGTGCTAGGGTCTACAATGAGCAGTTCTTC.

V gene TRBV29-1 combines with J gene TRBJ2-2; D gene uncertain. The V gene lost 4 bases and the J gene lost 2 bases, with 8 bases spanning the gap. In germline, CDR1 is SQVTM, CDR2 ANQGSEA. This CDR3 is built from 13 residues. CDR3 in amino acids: CSVGVYNTGELFF. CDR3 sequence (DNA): TGCAGCGTTGGGGTCTACAACACCGGGGAGCTGTTTTTT.

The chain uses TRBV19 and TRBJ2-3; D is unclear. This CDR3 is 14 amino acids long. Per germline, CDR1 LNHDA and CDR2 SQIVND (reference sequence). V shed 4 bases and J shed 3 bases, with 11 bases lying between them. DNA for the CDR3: TGTGCCAGTAGTAGCCAGAAGGGAACAGATACGCAGTATTTT. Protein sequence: CASSSQKGTDTQYF.